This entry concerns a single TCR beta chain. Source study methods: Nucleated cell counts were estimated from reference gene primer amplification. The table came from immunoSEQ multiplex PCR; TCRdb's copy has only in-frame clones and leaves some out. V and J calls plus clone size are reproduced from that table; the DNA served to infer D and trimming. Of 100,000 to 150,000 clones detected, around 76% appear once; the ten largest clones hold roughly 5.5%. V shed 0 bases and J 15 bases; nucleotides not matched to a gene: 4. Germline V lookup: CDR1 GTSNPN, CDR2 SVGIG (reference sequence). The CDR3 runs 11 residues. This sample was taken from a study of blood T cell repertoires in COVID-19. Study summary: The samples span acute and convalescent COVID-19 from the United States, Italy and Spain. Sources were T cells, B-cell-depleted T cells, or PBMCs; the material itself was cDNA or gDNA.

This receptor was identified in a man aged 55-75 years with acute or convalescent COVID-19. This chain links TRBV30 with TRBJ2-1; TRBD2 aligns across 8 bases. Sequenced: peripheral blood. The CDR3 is CAWSVGGGPFF. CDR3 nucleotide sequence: TGTGCCTGGAGTGTTGGCGGGGGGCCGTTCTTC.